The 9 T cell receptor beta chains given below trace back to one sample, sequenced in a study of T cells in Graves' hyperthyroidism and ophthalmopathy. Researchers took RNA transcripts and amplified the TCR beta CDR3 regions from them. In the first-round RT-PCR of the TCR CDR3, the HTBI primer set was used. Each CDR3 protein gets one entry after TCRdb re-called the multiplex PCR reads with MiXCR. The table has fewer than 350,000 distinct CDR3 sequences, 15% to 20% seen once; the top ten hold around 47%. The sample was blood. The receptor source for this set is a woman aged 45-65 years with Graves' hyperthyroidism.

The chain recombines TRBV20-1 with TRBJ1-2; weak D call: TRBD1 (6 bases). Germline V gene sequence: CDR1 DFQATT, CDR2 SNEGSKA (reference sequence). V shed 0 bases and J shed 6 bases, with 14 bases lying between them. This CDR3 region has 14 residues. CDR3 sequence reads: CSARDGQSLNGYTF. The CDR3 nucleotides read TGCAGTGCTAGAGACGGACAGAGTCTGAATGGCTACACCTTC.

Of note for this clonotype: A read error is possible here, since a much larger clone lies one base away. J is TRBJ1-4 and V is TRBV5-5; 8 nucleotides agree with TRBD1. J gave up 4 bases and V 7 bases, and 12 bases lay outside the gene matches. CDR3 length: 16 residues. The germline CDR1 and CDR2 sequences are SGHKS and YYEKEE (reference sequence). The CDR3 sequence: CASGSQDRGGNEKLFF. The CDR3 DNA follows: TGTGCCAGCGGCTCGCAAGACAGGGGCGGTAATGAAAAACTGTTTTTT. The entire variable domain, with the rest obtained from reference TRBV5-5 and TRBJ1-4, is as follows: DAGVTQSPTHLIKTRGQQVTLRCSPISGHKSVSWYQQVLGQGPQFIFQYYEKEERGRGNFPDRFSARQFPNYSSELNVNALLLGDSALYLCASGSQDRGGNEKLFFGSGTQLSVL.

The CDR3 here is CSALAGALDEQFF. The CDR3 nucleotides are TGCAGTGCTCTAGCGGGAGCTCTCGATGAGCAGTTCTTC. The chain links TRBV20-1 to TRBJ2-1, with 10 bases lining up with TRBD2. Germline lookup yields CDR1 DFQATT and CDR2 SNEGSKA (reference sequence). Trimming at V came to 5 bases and at J to 8 bases, leaving 6 bases not matched to a gene. The CDR3 runs to 13 residues.

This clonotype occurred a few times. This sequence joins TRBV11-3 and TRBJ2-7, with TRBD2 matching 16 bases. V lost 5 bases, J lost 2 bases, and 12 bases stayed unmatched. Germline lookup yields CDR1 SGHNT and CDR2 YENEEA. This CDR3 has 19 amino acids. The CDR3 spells CASSTSSGLAGGLTYEQYV. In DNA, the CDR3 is TGTGCCAGCAGCACCTCTTCGGGACTAGCGGGGGGGCTGACCTACGAGCAGTACGTC.

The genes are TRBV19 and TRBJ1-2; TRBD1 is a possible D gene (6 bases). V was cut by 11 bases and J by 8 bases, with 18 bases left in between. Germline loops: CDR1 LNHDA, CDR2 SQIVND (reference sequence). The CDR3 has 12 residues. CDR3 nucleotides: TGTGCCGTGTTACTGGGGGACACAGGCTACACCTTC. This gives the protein CAVLLGDTGYTF.

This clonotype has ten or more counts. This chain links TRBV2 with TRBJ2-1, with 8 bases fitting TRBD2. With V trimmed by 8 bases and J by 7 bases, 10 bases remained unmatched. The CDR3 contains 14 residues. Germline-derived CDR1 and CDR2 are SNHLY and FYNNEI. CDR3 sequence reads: CASVAGGRGNEQFF. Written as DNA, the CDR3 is TGTGCCAGCGTGGCGGGGGGAAGAGGAAATGAGCAGTTCTTC.

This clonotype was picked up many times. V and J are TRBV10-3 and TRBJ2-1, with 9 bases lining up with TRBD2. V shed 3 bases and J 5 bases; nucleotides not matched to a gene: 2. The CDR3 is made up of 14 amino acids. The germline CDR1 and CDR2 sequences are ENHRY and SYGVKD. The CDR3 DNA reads TGTGCCATCAGTGAAACTAGCGGGCACAATGAGCAGTTCTTC. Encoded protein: CAISETSGHNEQFF.

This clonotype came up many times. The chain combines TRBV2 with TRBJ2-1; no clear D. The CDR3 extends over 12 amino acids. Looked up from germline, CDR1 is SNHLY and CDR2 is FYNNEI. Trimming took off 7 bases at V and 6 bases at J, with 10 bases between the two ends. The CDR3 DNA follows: TGTGCCAGCAAGGTGGAAGTCAATGAGCAGTTCTTC. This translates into CASKVEVNEQFF.

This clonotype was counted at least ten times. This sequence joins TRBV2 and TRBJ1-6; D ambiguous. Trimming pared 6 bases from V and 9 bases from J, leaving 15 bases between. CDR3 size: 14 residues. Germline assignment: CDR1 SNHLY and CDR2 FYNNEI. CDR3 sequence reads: CASSLSGSASPLHF. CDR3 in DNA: TGTGCCAGCAGCCTTTCGGGGTCGGCTTCACCCCTCCACTTT.